This TCR beta chain was captured in a study of OX40 agonist ivuxolimab in advanced cancers. Study summary: Prior anti-PD-1, anti-PD-L1 or anti-CTLA-4 therapy did not bar entry, and approximately 40% had some.

Produced via immunoSEQ multiplex PCR; TCRdb's table is partial and in-frame only. The sample gives about 58,000 clones, roughly nine tenths of which show up once; 0.76% is in the top ten. Trimming cost V 0 bases and J 4 bases, with 13 bases left between them. The CDR3 contains 16 residues. The V gene's germline CDR1 is ENHRY and CDR2 SYGVKD. Worth noting for this clone: Its antigen is not identified.

General study results and limits: Antigen specificity of clonally expanded peripheral T cells was not established. Clonal expansion among partial responders at 0.1-3.0 mg/kg ranked near the lowest. CD8+ T cells were the subset that, on average, had more expanded clones than CD4+.

This clonotype was sampled from an adult with an advanced solid tumor such as melanoma, head and neck, liver or kidney cancer. The rearrangement joins TRBV10-3 to TRBJ1-3, with D possibly TRBD1 on 5 matching bases. Sequencing used CD4+ or CD8+ T cells sorted from blood, obtained in a trial of the OX40 agonist ivuxolimab. Here the CDR3 DNA reads TGTGCCATCAGTGAGTCGAACGGGGCGTGGGGAAACACCATATATTTT. Its protein product is CAISESNGAWGNTIYF.